Listed below are T cell receptor beta chains from one sample, sequenced in a study of T cell repertoires in cytomegalovirus infection. TCRdb fed the reads into MiXCR, producing one record per CDR3 protein. The profile shows more than 150,000 distinct CDR3 sequences, under 30% of them singletons. The specimen sequenced was PBMCs. The source is a human donor in good health (CMV status not recorded). Some clones in this sample may be carry-over from other donors' samples. The CDR3 runs from the conserved cysteine through the conserved F or W. D genes are given only for firm matches. Expanded clones get a size class; other rows say once, few or many, or leave the size out.

d_call,cdr3_length,j_call,v_call,clone_size,cdr3_aa,cdr3_nt
-,15,TRBJ2-1,TRBV12-3/TRBV12-4,few,CASSPPGGSRDEQFF,TGTGCCAGCAGTCCCCCCGGGGGCTCACGGGATGAGCAGTTCTTC
TRBD1,14,TRBJ2-2,TRBV12-3/TRBV12-4,few,CASSPQGWTGELFF,TGTGCCAGCAGTCCACAGGGGTGGACCGGGGAGCTGTTTTTT
TRBD2,15,TRBJ2-4,TRBV20-1,-,CSAPSAAGGLNIQYF,TGCAGTGCTCCCTCGGCAGCGGGGGGGTTAAACATTCAGTACTTC
-,13,TRBJ2-1,TRBV20-1,-,CSARGFSYNEQFF,TGCAGTGCTAGAGGGTTCTCCTACAATGAGCAGTTCTTC
TRBD2,19,TRBJ2-5,TRBV7-2,many,CASSPASSGGDEVAETQYF,TGTGCCAGCAGTCCCGCCTCTAGCGGGGGGGATGAGGTCGCGGAGACCCAGTACTTC
-,13,TRBJ1-5,TRBV7-2,-,CASSSDEGQPQHF,TGTGCCAGCAGCTCCGATGAGGGTCAGCCCCAGCATTTT
TRBD2,16,TRBJ2-3,TRBV7-8,many,CASRRALAGGTDTQYF,TGTGCCAGCAGGAGGGCCCTAGCGGGGGGCACAGATACGCAGTATTTT
-,13,TRBJ2-2,TRBV14,-,CASSLTDTGELFF,TGTGCCAGCAGCCTGACAGACACCGGGGAGCTGTTTTTT
-,14,TRBJ1-1,TRBV29-1,-,CSVEMVRGGTEAFF,TGCAGCGTTGAAATGGTGCGGGGTGGCACTGAAGCTTTCTTT
TRBD1,15,TRBJ1-2,TRBV6-5,-,CASSSDRGQGYVFTF,TGTGCCAGCAGTTCCGATCGGGGACAGGGTTACGTTTTCACCTTC
-,16,TRBJ2-5,TRBV10-2,-,CASSDLGRGSQETQYF,TGCGCCAGCAGTGACCTGGGGCGGGGATCCCAAGAGACCCAGTACTTC
TRBD1,14,TRBJ2-1,TRBV7-8,many,CASSSYRGGNEQFF,TGTGCCAGCAGCTCCTACAGGGGCGGCAATGAGCAGTTCTTC
-,20,TRBJ2-1,TRBV7-8,-,CASSLFAVASEGISYNEQFF,TGTGCCAGCAGCTTATTCGCAGTCGCGTCCGAGGGGATCTCCTACAATGAGCAGTTCTTC
TRBD1,17,TRBJ1-2,TRBV19,-,CASSIWGQGAATIGYTF,TGTGCCAGTAGTATCTGGGGACAGGGGGCCGCAACTATTGGCTACACCTTC
-,14,TRBJ1-4,TRBV29-1,-,CSALTGATNEKLFF,TGCAGCGCCCTAACGGGGGCAACTAATGAAAAACTGTTTTTT
TRBD1,16,TRBJ1-1,TRBV7-2,many,CASSLETGGLNTEAFF,TGTGCCAGCAGCTTAGAGACAGGGGGACTGAACACTGAAGCTTTCTTT
-,14,TRBJ2-5,TRBV11-2,many,CASSFPGDQETQYF,TGTGCCAGCAGCTTCCCGGGAGACCAAGAGACCCAGTACTTC
TRBD1,15,TRBJ1-6,TRBV4-1,-,CASSLGTAQNSPLHF,TGCGCCAGCAGCCTTGGGACAGCGCAAAATTCACCCCTCCACTTT
-,14,TRBJ2-5,TRBV3-1,-,CASSHTGSQETQYF,TGTGCCAGCAGCCATACGGGATCTCAAGAGACCCAGTACTTC
-,17,TRBJ1-2,TRBV20-1,-,CSASRIGGGAGNYGYTF,TGCAGTGCTAGTCGCATAGGCGGTGGGGCTGGGAACTATGGCTACACCTTC
TRBD2,15,TRBJ2-3,TRBV7-3,-,CASSSRGDLSDTQYF,TGTGCCAGCAGCTCCCGGGGGGACCTTTCAGATACGCAGTATTTT
-,16,TRBJ1-4,TRBV12-3/TRBV12-4,many,CASSLGGFATNEKLFF,TGTGCCAGCAGTTTAGGGGGGTTTGCAACTAATGAAAAACTGTTTTTT
-,15,TRBJ1-3,TRBV11-2,-,CASSLTGRSGNTIYF,TGTGCCAGCAGCTTAACAGGGAGATCTGGAAACACCATATATTTT
TRBD1,15,TRBJ1-6,TRBV2,-,CASSQQGAGDSPLHF,TGTGCCAGCAGCCAACAGGGGGCAGGAGATTCACCCCTCCACTTT
-,16,TRBJ1-4,TRBV7-9,-,CASSLLRGRTNEKLFF,TGTGCCAGCAGCTTATTAAGGGGGAGGACTAATGAAAAACTGTTTTTT
TRBD1,16,TRBJ2-5,TRBV11-2,-,CASSLRDLLRGETQYF,TGTGCCAGCAGCCTTCGGGACCTTCTCAGGGGGGAGACCCAGTACTTC
-,13,TRBJ1-5,TRBV6-5,few,CASSYGPDQPQHF,TGTGCCAGCAGTTATGGGCCCGATCAGCCCCAGCATTTT
-,15,TRBJ2-3,TRBV5-6,-,CASGLGAGSTDTQYF,TGTGCCAGCGGACTCGGGGCGGGGAGTACAGATACGCAGTATTTT
TRBD1,12,TRBJ2-7,TRBV5-1,-,CASSSTGKEQYF,TGCGCCAGCAGCTCGACAGGGAAAGAGCAGTACTTC
-,15,TRBJ1-2,TRBV7-2,many,CASSLGAVANYGYTF,TGTGCCAGCAGCTTAGGTGCCGTAGCTAACTATGGCTACACCTTC
-,14,TRBJ2-5,TRBV6-1,few,CASSEGGFQETQYF,TGTGCCAGCAGTGAAGGAGGTTTCCAAGAGACCCAGTACTTC
TRBD1,15,TRBJ2-7,TRBV7-6,few,CASSFGTGVINEQYF,TGTGCCAGCAGCTTCGGGACAGGGGTTATCAACGAGCAGTACTTC
TRBD2,14,TRBJ2-3,TRBV6-1,-,CASSEAGGRDTQYF,TGTGCCAGCAGTGAAGCGGGGGGGAGGGATACGCAGTATTTT
-,12,TRBJ2-3,TRBV29-1,few,CSVGGSTDTQYF,TGCAGCGTTGGGGGCAGCACAGATACGCAGTATTTT
-,14,TRBJ1-2,TRBV3-1,-,CASSHSGTTYGYTF,TGTGCCAGCAGCCACTCCGGGACGACCTATGGCTACACCTTC